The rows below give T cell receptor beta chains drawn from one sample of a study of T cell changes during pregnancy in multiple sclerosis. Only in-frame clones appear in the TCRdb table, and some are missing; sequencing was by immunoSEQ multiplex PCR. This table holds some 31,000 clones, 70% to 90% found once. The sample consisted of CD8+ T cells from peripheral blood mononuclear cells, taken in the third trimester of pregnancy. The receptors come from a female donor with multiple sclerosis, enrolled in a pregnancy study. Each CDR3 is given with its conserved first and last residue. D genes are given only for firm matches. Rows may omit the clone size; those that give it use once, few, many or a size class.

DNA: TGTGCCAGCAGCGGTACTAGCGGGGCCGGGGTTGAGCAGTTCTTC
CDR3: CASSGTSGAGVEQFF
D: TRBD2
size: NA
J: TRBJ2-1
V: TRBV9

DNA: TGTGCCAGCAGTGAAATCCGGACAGGGATCAATGAGCAGTTCTTC
CDR3: CASSEIRTGINEQFF
D: TRBD1
size: NA
J: TRBJ2-1
V: TRBV25-1

DNA: TGTGCCAGCAGCGTCGTCCGGGACAGGGTACCAGAGACCCAGTACTTC
CDR3: CASSVVRDRVPETQYF
D: TRBD1
size: NA
J: TRBJ2-5
V: TRBV14

DNA: TGCGCCAGCAGCCCGCGGCTAGCGGGAGGAGGGGAGCTGTTTTTT
CDR3: CASSPRLAGGGELFF
D: TRBD2
size: NA
J: TRBJ2-2
V: TRBV4-1

DNA: TGTGCCAGCAGCTTTGACACCTACAATGAGCAGTTCTTC
CDR3: CASSFDTYNEQFF
D: NA
size: NA
J: TRBJ2-1
V: TRBV5-4

DNA: TGTGCCAGCAGCCAAGATCCAGGTGGGGCCAACGTCCTGACTTTC
CDR3: CASSQDPGGANVLTF
D: NA
size: NA
J: TRBJ2-6
V: TRBV4-2

DNA: TGTGCCAGCAGTTTACGGGTCGGGGTACTGACAGATACGCAGTATTTT
CDR3: CASSLRVGVLTDTQYF
D: NA
size: NA
J: TRBJ2-3
V: TRBV27

DNA: TGTGCCAGCAGCTTAGGGACAGGGGACAGCACAGATACGCAGTATTTT
CDR3: CASSLGTGDSTDTQYF
D: TRBD1
size: NA
J: TRBJ2-3
V: TRBV7-2

DNA: TGTGCCAGCAGCGTCCCCAGCGGGGAGTCCTACAATGAGCAGTTCTTC
CDR3: CASSVPSGESYNEQFF
D: TRBD2
size: once
J: TRBJ2-1
V: TRBV9

DNA: TGTGCCAGCAGTTACCGAATGGACAGTATCTACACCTTC
CDR3: CASSYRMDSIYTF
D: NA
size: NA
J: TRBJ1-2
V: TRBV6-5

DNA: TGTGCCAGCAGCTTCGGGGACAGTGCATACGAGCAGTACTTC
CDR3: CASSFGDSAYEQYF
D: TRBD1
size: NA
J: TRBJ2-7
V: TRBV11-2

DNA: TGTGCCACCAGCAGAGAGAGGGAAGTTGGGGCCAACGTCCTGACTTTC
CDR3: CATSREREVGANVLTF
D: NA
size: NA
J: TRBJ2-6
V: TRBV15

DNA: TGTGCCAGCTCACCCCCAACAGGGGGCAATGAGCAGTTCTTC
CDR3: CASSPPTGGNEQFF
D: TRBD1
size: NA
J: TRBJ2-1
V: TRBV18

DNA: TGCGCCAGCAGCTTGGAGGGAGCCGAGCAGTACTTC
CDR3: CASSLEGAEQYF
D: NA
size: NA
J: TRBJ2-7
V: TRBV5-1

DNA: TGTGCCAGCAGTCTATTGACAGGGACAGATACGCAGTATTTT
CDR3: CASSLLTGTDTQYF
D: TRBD1
size: NA
J: TRBJ2-3
V: TRBV28

DNA: TGTGCCAGCAGTGAAGTACAGGGGGGGGCATATAGCAATCAGCCCCAGCATTTT
CDR3: CASSEVQGGAYSNQPQHF
D: TRBD1
size: once
J: TRBJ1-5
V: TRBV6-1

DNA: TGTGCCAGCAGCTTGGAAGCCGAAATAGCGGGAGGGCCCTTGGATGAGCAGTTCTTC
CDR3: CASSLEAEIAGGPLDEQFF
D: TRBD2
size: NA
J: TRBJ2-1
V: TRBV5-6

DNA: TGTGCCATCAGTGACGACAGATACTATGGCTACACCTTC
CDR3: CAISDDRYYGYTF
D: NA
size: NA
J: TRBJ1-2
V: TRBV10-3

DNA: TGCGCCAGCAGCATGACAGGCTCTGGTCGGGTAGAGACCCAGTACTTC
CDR3: CASSMTGSGRVETQYF
D: NA
size: NA
J: TRBJ2-5
V: TRBV5-1

DNA: TGTGCCATCAGTGAGTCAAGGCGTCGGGAGGGCCTTGAGGAGCAGTTCTTC
CDR3: CAISESRRREGLEEQFF
D: TRBD2
size: few
J: TRBJ2-1
V: TRBV10-3

DNA: TGCGCCAGCAGCCGAGGGTTGAACACTGAAGCTTTCTTT
CDR3: CASSRGLNTEAFF
D: NA
size: NA
J: TRBJ1-1
V: TRBV4-1

DNA: TGTGCCAGCAGCCAACATAGAGAGACCCAGTACTTC
CDR3: CASSQHRETQYF
D: NA
size: NA
J: TRBJ2-5
V: TRBV14

DNA: TGTGCCAGCAGCCTCTTAGACAGAAATGAAAAACTGTTTTTT
CDR3: CASSLLDRNEKLFF
D: NA
size: NA
J: TRBJ1-4
V: TRBV7-9

DNA: TGTGCCAGCAGCCCCGAAGTGACCGGGGGGGGCTACACCTTC
CDR3: CASSPEVTGGGYTF
D: NA
size: NA
J: TRBJ1-2
V: TRBV7-8

DNA: TGTGCCAGCAGCTCGACAGGGGCCTACGAGCAGTACTTC
CDR3: CASSSTGAYEQYF
D: TRBD1
size: NA
J: TRBJ2-7
V: TRBV7-9

DNA: TGTGCCAGTAGTATTCAGGGGGAGGCCTACAATGAGCAGTTCTTC
CDR3: CASSIQGEAYNEQFF
D: NA
size: NA
J: TRBJ2-1
V: TRBV19

DNA: TGTGCCAGTGGGGGGGGCGCCGGGGAGCTGTTTTTT
CDR3: CASGGGAGELFF
D: NA
size: NA
J: TRBJ2-2
V: TRBV28

DNA: TGTGCCAGCAGCGGGCTAGCGGGAGGTCTCTACAATGAGCAGTTCTTC
CDR3: CASSGLAGGLYNEQFF
D: TRBD2
size: NA
J: TRBJ2-1
V: TRBV9

DNA: TGTGCCAGCAACCCACTAGCGGGAGGGCCGGGTGAGCAGTTCTTC
CDR3: CASNPLAGGPGEQFF
D: TRBD2
size: NA
J: TRBJ2-1
V: TRBV9

DNA: TGTGCCAGCAGTGAATTCCTAGCGCGGACCGGGGAGCTGTTTTTT
CDR3: CASSEFLARTGELFF
D: NA
size: once
J: TRBJ2-2
V: TRBV6-1

DNA: TGTGCCAGCAGCTTTTATCGAGGCAATGAGCAGTTCTTC
CDR3: CASSFYRGNEQFF
D: NA
size: NA
J: TRBJ2-1
V: TRBV11-1

DNA: TGTGCCAGCAGCACCCCCCGGACAGGGGGCTCCTACGAGCAGTACTTC
CDR3: CASSTPRTGGSYEQYF
D: TRBD1
size: NA
J: TRBJ2-7
V: TRBV7-8

DNA: TGTGCCAGCAGCCTCCGGGACAGGGGGCCGAGCACTGAAGCTTTCTTT
CDR3: CASSLRDRGPSTEAFF
D: TRBD1
size: NA
J: TRBJ1-1
V: TRBV11-2

DNA: TGTGCCAGCAGACCCGGACAGGGCCACGAGCAGTACTTC
CDR3: CASRPGQGHEQYF
D: TRBD1
size: NA
J: TRBJ2-7
V: TRBV7-9

DNA: TGTGCCAGCAGCGTAGAAACAGGGTATGGCTACACCTTC
CDR3: CASSVETGYGYTF
D: NA
size: NA
J: TRBJ1-2
V: TRBV9

DNA: TGTGCCAGCAAACAAAACTATGGCTACACCTTC
CDR3: CASKQNYGYTF
D: NA
size: NA
J: TRBJ1-2
V: TRBV6-5

DNA: TGTGCCAGCAGCCCTGGGACTAGCGGCTACGAGCAGTACTTC
CDR3: CASSPGTSGYEQYF
D: TRBD2
size: NA
J: TRBJ2-7
V: TRBV11-2

DNA: TGTGCCAGCAGCGCCGGGACTAGCGGGGGGGCCGGGAGTGCGACCCAGTACTTC
CDR3: CASSAGTSGGAGSATQYF
D: TRBD2
size: few
J: TRBJ2-5
V: TRBV7-9

DNA: TGTGCCAGCAGCGAACAGGGGAGCAATCAGCCCCAGCATTTT
CDR3: CASSEQGSNQPQHF
D: TRBD1
size: NA
J: TRBJ1-5
V: TRBV9

DNA: TGTGCCAGCAGCACCATCGGACAGGAGCAGTACTTC
CDR3: CASSTIGQEQYF
D: NA
size: NA
J: TRBJ2-7
V: TRBV5-4

DNA: TGTGCCAGCAGCGCCGACGGGGTAGTAAAAGACGAGCAGTACTTC
CDR3: CASSADGVVKDEQYF
D: NA
size: NA
J: TRBJ2-7
V: TRBV9

DNA: TGTGCCAGCAGCTTAGAACCGCGGGATAATGAGCAGTTCTTC
CDR3: CASSLEPRDNEQFF
D: NA
size: NA
J: TRBJ2-1
V: TRBV7-9